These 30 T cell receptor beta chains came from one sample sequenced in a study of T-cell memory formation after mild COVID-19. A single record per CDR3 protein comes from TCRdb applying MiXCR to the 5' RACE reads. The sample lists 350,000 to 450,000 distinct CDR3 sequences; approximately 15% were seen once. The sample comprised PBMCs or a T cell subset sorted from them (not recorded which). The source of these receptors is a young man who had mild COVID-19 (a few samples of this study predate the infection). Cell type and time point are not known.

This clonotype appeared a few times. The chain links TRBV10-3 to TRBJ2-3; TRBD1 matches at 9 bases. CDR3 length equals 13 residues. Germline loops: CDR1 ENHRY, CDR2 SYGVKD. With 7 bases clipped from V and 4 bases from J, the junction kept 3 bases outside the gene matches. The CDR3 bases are TGTGCCATCAAAGGGACAGGGCCAGATACGCAGTATTTT. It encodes CAIKGTGPDTQYF.

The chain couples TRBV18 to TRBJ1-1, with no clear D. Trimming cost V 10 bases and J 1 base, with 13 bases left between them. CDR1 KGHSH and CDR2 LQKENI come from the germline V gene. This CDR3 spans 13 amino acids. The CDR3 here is CATREGRNTEAFF. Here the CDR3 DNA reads TGTGCCACCCGAGAGGGAAGGAACACTGAAGCTTTCTTT.

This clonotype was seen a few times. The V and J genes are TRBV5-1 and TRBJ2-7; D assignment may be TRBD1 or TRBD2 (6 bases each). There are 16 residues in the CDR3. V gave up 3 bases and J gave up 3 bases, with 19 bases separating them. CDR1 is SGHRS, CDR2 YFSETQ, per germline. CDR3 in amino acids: CASSSRGVGDIYEQYF. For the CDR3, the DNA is TGCGCCAGCAGCTCGAGGGGGGTAGGGGACATCTACGAGCAGTACTTC.

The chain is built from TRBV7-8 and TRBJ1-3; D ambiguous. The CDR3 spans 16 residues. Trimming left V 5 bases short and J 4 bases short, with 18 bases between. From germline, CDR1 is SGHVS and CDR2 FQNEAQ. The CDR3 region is CASSPPGGITGNTIYF. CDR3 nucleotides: TGTGCCAGCAGCCCCCCCGGTGGCATAACCGGAAACACCATATATTTT.

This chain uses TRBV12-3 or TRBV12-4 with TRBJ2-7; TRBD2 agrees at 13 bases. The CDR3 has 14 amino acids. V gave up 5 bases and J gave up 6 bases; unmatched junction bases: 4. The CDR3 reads CASSRRTSGSEQYF. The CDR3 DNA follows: TGTGCCAGCAGTCGAAGGACTAGCGGGAGCGAGCAGTACTTC.

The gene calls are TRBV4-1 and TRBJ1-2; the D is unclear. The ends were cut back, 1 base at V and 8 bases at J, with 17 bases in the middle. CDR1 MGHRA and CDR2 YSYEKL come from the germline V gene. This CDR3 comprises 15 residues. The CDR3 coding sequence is TGCGCCAGCAGCCAAGTCGAGTTTACCAAGACGGGCTACACCTTC. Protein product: CASSQVEFTKTGYTF.

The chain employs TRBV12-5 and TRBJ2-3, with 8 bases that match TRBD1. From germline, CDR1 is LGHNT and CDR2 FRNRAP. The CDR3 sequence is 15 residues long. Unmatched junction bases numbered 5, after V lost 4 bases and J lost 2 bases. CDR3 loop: CASGSRTGHTDTQYF. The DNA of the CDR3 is TGTGCTAGTGGTTCGAGGACAGGGCACACAGATACGCAGTATTTT.

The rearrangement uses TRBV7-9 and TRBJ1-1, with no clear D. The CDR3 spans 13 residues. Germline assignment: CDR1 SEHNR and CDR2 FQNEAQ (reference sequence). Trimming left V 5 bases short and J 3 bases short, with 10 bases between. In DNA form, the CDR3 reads TGTGCCAGCAGCGCCCATCAGGACACTGAAGCTTTCTTT. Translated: CASSAHQDTEAFF.

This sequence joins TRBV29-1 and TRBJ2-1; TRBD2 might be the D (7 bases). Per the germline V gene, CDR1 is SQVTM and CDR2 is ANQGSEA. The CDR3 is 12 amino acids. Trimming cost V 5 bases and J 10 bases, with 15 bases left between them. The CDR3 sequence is CSVNRDGGEQFF. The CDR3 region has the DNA TGCAGCGTTAACAGGGACGGGGGGGAGCAGTTCTTC.

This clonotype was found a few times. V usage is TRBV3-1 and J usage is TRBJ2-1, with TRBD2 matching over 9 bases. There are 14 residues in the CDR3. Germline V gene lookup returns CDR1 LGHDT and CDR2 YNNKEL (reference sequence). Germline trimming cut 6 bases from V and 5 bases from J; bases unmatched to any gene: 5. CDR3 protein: CASRAGGPNNEQFF. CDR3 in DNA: TGTGCCAGCAGGGCGGGGGGGCCGAACAATGAGCAGTTCTTC.

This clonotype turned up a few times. The CDR3 reads CASSQDVDYGYTF. In DNA form, the CDR3 reads TGCGCCAGCAGCCAAGATGTGGACTATGGCTACACCTTC. The chain employs TRBV4-3 and TRBJ1-2, with no clear D. CDR1 is LGHNA, CDR2 YSLEER, per germline. This CDR3 has 13 residues. Trimming shortened V by 0 bases and J by 3 bases, and 5 bases separated the two germline ends.

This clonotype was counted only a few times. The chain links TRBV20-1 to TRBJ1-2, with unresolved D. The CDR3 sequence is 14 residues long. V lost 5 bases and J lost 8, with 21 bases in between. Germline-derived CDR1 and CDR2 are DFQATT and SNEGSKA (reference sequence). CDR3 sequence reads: CSAFDPRRMSGYTF. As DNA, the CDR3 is TGCAGTGCTTTTGACCCCCGCAGGATGAGCGGCTACACCTTC.

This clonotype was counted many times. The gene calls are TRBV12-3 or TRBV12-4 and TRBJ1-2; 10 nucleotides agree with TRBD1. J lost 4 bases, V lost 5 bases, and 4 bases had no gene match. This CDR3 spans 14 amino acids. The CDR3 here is CASSRQGAGYGYTF. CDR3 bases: TGTGCCAGCAGTCGACAGGGGGCTGGCTATGGCTACACCTTC.

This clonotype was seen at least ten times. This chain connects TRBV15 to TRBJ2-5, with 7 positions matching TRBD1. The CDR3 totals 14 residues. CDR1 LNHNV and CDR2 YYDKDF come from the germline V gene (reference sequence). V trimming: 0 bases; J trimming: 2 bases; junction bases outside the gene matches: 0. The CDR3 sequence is CATSRDRGQETQYF. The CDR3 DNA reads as TGTGCCACCAGCAGAGACAGGGGGCAAGAGACCCAGTACTTC.

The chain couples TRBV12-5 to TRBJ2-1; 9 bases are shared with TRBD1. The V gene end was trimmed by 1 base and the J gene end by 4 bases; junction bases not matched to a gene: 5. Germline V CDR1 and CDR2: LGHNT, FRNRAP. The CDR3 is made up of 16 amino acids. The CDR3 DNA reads TGTGCTAGTGGTTTGGGTGGGACAGGGATATACAATGAGCAGTTCTTC. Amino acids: CASGLGGTGIYNEQFF.

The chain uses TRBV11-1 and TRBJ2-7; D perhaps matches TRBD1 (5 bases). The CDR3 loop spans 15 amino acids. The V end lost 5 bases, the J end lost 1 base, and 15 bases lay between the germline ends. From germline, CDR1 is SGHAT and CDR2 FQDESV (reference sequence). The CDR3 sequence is CASSRQGSASYEQYF. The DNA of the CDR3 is TGTGCCAGCAGCCGCCAGGGCTCCGCATCCTACGAGCAGTACTTC. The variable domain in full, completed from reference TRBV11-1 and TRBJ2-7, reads EAEVAQSPRYKITEKSQAVAFWCDPISGHATLYWYRQILGQGPELLVQFQDESVVDDSQLPKDRFSAERLKGVDSTLKIQPAELGDSAMYLCASSRQGSASYEQYFGPGTRLTVT.

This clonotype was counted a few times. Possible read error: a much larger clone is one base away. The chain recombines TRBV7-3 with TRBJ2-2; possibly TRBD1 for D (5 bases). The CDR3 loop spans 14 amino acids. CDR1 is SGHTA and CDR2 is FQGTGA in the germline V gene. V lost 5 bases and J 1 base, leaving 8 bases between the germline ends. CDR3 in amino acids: CASSQRGNTGELFF. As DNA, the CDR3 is TGTGCCAGCAGCCAAAGGGGGAACACCGGGGAGCTGTTTTTT.

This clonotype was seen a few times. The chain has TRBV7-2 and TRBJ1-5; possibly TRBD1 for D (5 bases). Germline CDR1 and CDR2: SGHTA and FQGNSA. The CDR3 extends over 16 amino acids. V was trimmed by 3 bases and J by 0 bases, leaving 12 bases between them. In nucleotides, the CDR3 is TGTGCCAGCAGCTTTTTCGGACACCTTAGCAATCAGCCCCAGCATTTT. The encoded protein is CASSFFGHLSNQPQHF.

CDR3 residues: CASSLPGADTQYF. DNA of the CDR3: TGTGCCAGCAGCTTACCAGGGGCAGATACGCAGTATTTT. The chain employs TRBV7-2 and TRBJ2-3, with D possibly matching TRBD1 (6 bases). The germline gives CDR1 SGHTA, CDR2 FQGNSA. Trimming took 2 bases from V and 4 from J, leaving 7 bases between them. The CDR3 spans 13 residues.

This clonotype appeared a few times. CDR3 loop: CASSLQRPGSPLHF. The CDR3 nucleotides read TGTGCCAGCAGCCTCCAAAGGCCGGGTTCACCCCTCCACTTT. The chain employs TRBV7-9 and TRBJ1-6, with unresolved D. The CDR3 loop spans 14 amino acids. Germline CDR1 SEHNR, CDR2 FQNEAQ (reference sequence). Trimming took off 5 bases at V and 9 bases at J, with 14 bases between the two ends.

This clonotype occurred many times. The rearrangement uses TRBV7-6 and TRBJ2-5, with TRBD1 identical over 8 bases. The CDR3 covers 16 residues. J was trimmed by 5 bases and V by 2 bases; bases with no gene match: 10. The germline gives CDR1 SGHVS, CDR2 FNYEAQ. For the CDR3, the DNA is TGTGCCAGCAGCTTACGACCAGGGGGCGCGGGGGAGACCCAGTACTTC. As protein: CASSLRPGGAGETQYF.

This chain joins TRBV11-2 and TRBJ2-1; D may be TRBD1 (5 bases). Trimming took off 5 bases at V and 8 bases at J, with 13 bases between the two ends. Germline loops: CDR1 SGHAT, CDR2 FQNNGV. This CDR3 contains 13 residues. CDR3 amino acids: CASSTRGADEQFF. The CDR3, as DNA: TGTGCCAGCAGCACAAGGGGTGCGGATGAGCAGTTCTTC.

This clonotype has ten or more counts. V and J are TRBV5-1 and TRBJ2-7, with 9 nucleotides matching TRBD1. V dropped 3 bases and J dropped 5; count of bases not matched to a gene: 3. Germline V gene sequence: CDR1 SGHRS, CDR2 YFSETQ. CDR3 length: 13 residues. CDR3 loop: CASSWDRVNEQYV. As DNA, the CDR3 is TGCGCCAGCAGCTGGGACAGGGTCAACGAGCAGTACGTC.

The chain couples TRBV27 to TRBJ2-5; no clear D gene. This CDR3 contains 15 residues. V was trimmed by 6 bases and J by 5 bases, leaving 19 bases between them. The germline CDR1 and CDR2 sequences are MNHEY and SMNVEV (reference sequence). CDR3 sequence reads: CASSPIADLRETQYF. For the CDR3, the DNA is TGTGCCAGCAGCCCGATAGCCGACCTGCGGGAGACCCAGTACTTC.

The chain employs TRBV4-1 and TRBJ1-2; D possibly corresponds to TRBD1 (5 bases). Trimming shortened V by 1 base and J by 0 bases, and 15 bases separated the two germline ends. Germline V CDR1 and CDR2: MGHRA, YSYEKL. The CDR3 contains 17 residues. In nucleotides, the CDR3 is TGCGCCAGCAGCCAAGTTGGAGGCGGGGGGGCTAACTATGGCTACACCTTC. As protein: CASSQVGGGGANYGYTF.

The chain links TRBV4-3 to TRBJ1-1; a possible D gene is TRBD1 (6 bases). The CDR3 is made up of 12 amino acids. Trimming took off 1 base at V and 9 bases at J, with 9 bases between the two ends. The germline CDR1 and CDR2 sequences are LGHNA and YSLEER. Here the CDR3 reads CASSQGGQKAFF. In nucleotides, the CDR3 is TGCGCCAGCAGCCAAGGCGGACAGAAAGCTTTCTTT.

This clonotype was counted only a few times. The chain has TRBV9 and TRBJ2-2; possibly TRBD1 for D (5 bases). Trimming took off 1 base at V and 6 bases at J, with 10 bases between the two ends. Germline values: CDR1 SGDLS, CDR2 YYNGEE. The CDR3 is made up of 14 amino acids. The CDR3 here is CASSVQGLAGELFF. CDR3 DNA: TGTGCCAGCAGCGTACAGGGTCTTGCCGGGGAGCTGTTTTTT.

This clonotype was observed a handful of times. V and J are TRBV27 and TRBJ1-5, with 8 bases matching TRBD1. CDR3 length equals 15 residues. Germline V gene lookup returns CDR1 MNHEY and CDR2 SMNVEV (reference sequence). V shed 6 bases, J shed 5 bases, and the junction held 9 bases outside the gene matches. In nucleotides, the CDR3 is TGTGCCAGCAGCCAATTAACAGGGGGTTATCAGCCCCAGCATTTT. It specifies CASSQLTGGYQPQHF.

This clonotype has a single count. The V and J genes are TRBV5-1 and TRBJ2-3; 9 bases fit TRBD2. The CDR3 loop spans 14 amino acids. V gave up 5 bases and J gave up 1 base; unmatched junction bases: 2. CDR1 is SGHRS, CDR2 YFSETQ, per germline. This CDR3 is CASRRTSGTDTQYF. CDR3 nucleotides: TGCGCCAGCAGGAGGACTAGCGGCACAGATACGCAGTATTTT.

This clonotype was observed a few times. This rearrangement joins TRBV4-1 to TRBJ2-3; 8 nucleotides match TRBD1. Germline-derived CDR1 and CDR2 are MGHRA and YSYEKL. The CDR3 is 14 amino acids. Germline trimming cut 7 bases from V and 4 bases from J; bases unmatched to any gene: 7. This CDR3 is CASMSGGESDTQYF. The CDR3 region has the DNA TGCGCCAGCATGTCAGGGGGCGAGTCAGATACGCAGTATTTT.